Listed below are T cell receptor beta chains from one sample, sequenced in a study of T cell changes during pregnancy in multiple sclerosis. Generated by immunoSEQ multiplex PCR, the TCRdb table keeps only in-frame clones and is missing some. The table shows about 40,000 clones, with nearly 90% occurring only once. Sequenced here: CD4+ T cells from peripheral blood mononuclear cells, sampled after pregnancy. The receptor source for this set is a female donor with multiple sclerosis, enrolled in a pregnancy study. Each CDR3 is given with its conserved first and last residue.

v_call: TRBV30; cdr3_aa: CAWSSETANQPQHF
v_call: TRBV19; cdr3_aa: CASSIDPIGYGYTF
v_call: TRBV2; cdr3_aa: CASSDFEGTGIYEQYF
v_call: TRBV5-1; cdr3_aa: CASSPLQGNTEAFF
v_call: TRBV30; cdr3_aa: CAWKHRGSDTQYF
v_call: TRBV30; cdr3_aa: CAWSPTTYNEQFF
v_call: TRBV28; cdr3_aa: CASSLLAGADWYF
v_call: TRBV7-7; cdr3_aa: CASSFGGASETQYF
v_call: TRBV5-1; cdr3_aa: CASSSGRTGELFF
v_call: TRBV28; cdr3_aa: CASSSPSLSYGYTF
v_call: TRBV5-5; cdr3_aa: CASSSHAGETYEQYF